This T cell receptor (beta chain) appears in the sequencing data of a study of somatic mutations in cytotoxic T cells in rheumatoid arthritis. Study as a whole: Sample collection at follow-up time points took place during immunosuppressive therapy such as methotrexate, hydroxychloroquine and sulfasalazine.

Trimming pared 2 bases from V and 1 base from J, leaving 9 bases between. Germline loops: CDR1 SGDLS, CDR2 YYNGEE. The CDR3 extends over 15 amino acids. Study-wide findings and caveats: More than 20% of CD8+ cells belonged to the largest clone in 8 of 65 patients.

Comment on this clone: Antigen unknown.

Produced via immunoSEQ multiplex PCR; TCRdb's table is partial and in-frame only. The data contain roughly 6,300 clones, 60% to 80% of them seen just once; the ten biggest clones take up approximately 30%. The chain recombines TRBV9 with TRBJ2-2, with D maybe TRBD2 (5 bases). The source is a woman in her seventies with rheumatoid arthritis. Source: CD8+ T cells sorted from blood, taken at a follow-up visit. This CDR3 reads CASSVRRGNTGELFF. The CDR3 coding sequence is TGTGCCAGCAGCGTCCGACGGGGGAACACCGGGGAGCTGTTTTTT. The complete variable domain, with remaining parts taken from reference TRBV9 and TRBJ2-2, reads DSGVTQTPKHLITATGQRVTLRCSPRSGDLSVYWYQQSLDQGLQFLIQYYNGEERAKGNILERFSAQQFPDLHSELNLSSLELGDSALYFCASSVRRGNTGELFFGEGSRLTVL.